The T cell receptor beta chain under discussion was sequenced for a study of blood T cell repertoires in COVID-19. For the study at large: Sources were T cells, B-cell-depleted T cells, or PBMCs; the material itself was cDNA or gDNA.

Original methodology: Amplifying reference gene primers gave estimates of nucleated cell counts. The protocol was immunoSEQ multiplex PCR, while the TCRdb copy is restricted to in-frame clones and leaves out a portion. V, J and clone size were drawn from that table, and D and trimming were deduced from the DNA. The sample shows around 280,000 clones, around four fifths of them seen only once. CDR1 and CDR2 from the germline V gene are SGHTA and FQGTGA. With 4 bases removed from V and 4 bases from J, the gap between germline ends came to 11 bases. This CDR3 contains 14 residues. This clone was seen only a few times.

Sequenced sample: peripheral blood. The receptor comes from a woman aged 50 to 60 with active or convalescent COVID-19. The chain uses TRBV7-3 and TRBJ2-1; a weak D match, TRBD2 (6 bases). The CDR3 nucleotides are TGTGCCAGCAGCTCCCGGGGACTTTACAATGAGCAGTTCTTC. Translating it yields CASSSRGLYNEQFF. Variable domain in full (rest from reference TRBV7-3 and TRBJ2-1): GAGVSQTPSNKVTEKGKYVELRCDPISGHTALYWYRQSLGQGPEFLIYFQGTGAADDSGLPNDRFFAVRPEGSVSTLKIQRTERGDSAVYLCASSSRGLYNEQFFGPGTRLTVL.